Below are 24 T cell receptor beta chains sequenced from a single sample in a study of regulatory T cells in long-lasting Graves disease. CDR3 regions were amplified by Arm-PCR using iRepertoire HTBI primers to build TCR beta libraries. Each CDR3 protein gets one entry after TCRdb re-called the multiplex PCR reads with MiXCR. The data hold a few hundred thousand distinct CDR3 sequences, with approximately 12% observed a single time. The time point here: newly diagnosed GD, antithyroid drugs for less than 3 months. RNA extracted from PBMCs served as the sequencing template. The sample was also reused in another study, on T cells in Graves' hyperthyroidism and ophthalmopathy.

The source material was peripheral blood mononuclear cells (PBMCs), sampled at new diagnosis, from a patient treated with antithyroid drugs. These receptor sequences come from a woman between 18 and 30 years old with Graves disease.

The chain recombines TRBV20-1 with TRBJ1-6; the match to TRBD1 covers 7 bases. From germline, CDR1 is DFQATT and CDR2 SNEGSKA (reference sequence). The V and J ends lost 6 bases and 5 bases, in that order; junction bases with no gene match: 13. This CDR3 has 16 residues. CDR3 coding DNA: TGCAGTGCCCGAAACACCCTGACAGGGAATAATTCACCCCTCCACTTT. Its translation is CSARNTLTGNNSPLHF.

This clonotype has a handful of counts. The V gene is TRBV13, the J gene TRBJ2-3, with TRBD1 as a possible D gene (6 bases). The CDR3 covers 15 residues. From germline, CDR1 is PRHDT and CDR2 FYEKMQ (reference sequence). V lost 5 bases and J 3 bases, leaving 15 bases between the germline ends. CDR3 sequence: CASSERGQFTDTQYF. In DNA, the CDR3 is TGTGCCAGCAGCGAGCGAGGACAGTTTACAGATACGCAGTATTTT. Based on the CDR3 plus reference TRBV13 and TRBJ2-3, the full variable domain is AAGVIQSPRHLIKEKRETATLKCYPIPRHDTVYWYQQGPGQDPQFLISFYEKMQSDKGSIPDRFSAQQFSDYHSELNMSSLELGDSALYFCASSERGQFTDTQYFGPGTRLTVL.

This clonotype came up many times. V and J are TRBV11-2 and TRBJ2-1; D is unresolved. V lost 5 bases, J lost 3 bases, and 11 bases lay in between. The CDR3 sequence is 14 residues long. Germline CDR1 is SGHAT and CDR2 is FQNNGV. The CDR3 region is CASSLFPDYNEQFF. The CDR3 DNA sequence: TGTGCCAGCAGCCTCTTCCCCGACTACAATGAGCAGTTCTTC.

The V call is TRBV7-2, the J call TRBJ1-3; weak D call: TRBD1 (5 bases). The V and J ends lost 1 base and 0 bases respectively, with 16 bases between them. CDR3 length: 18 residues. Germline values: CDR1 SGHTA, CDR2 FQGNSA. In DNA form, the CDR3 reads TGTGCCAGCAGCTTAGGGGGCATCTTCTCGAGCTCTGGAAACACCATATATTTT. Protein product: CASSLGGIFSSSGNTIYF.

This clonotype was found many times. This CDR3 reads CSASRALGLAGVRNEQFF. Written as DNA, the CDR3 is TGCAGTGCTAGTAGAGCCCTGGGACTAGCGGGAGTTCGCAATGAGCAGTTCTTC. V gene TRBV20-1 combines with J gene TRBJ2-1, with 14 bases aligning to TRBD2. CDR3 length equals 18 residues. V trimming: 3 bases; J trimming: 6 bases; junction bases outside the gene matches: 13. Germline loops: CDR1 DFQATT, CDR2 SNEGSKA (reference sequence).

About this clonotype: A much bigger clone sits one base away, suggesting this may be a read error. The CDR3 DNA is TGCAGTGCTAGAGAGGGGGCGTTGAGTGAAAAACTGATTTTT. This gives the protein CSAREGALSEKLIF. The V and J genes are TRBV20-1 and TRBJ1-4; D perhaps matches TRBD1 (6 bases). The CDR3 has 14 amino acids. Germline V CDR1 and CDR2: DFQATT, SNEGSKA (reference sequence).

The rearrangement uses TRBV3-1 and TRBJ2-2; the D gene could be TRBD1 or TRBD2 (5 bases each). Germline V gene lookup returns CDR1 LGHDT and CDR2 YNNKEL (reference sequence). The CDR3 runs to 18 residues. V lost 1 base and J lost 2, with 17 bases in between. The DNA for the CDR3 is TGTGCCAGCAGCCAAGTGGCTAGTCGGGACGGTAACACCGGGGAGCTGTTTTTT. This encodes CASSQVASRDGNTGELFF. Full variable domain (rest looked up from reference TRBV3-1 and TRBJ2-2): DTAVSQTPKYLVTQMGNDKSIKCEQNLGHDTMYWYKQDSKKFLKIMFSYNNKELIINETVPNRFSPKSPDKAHLNLHINSLELGDSAVYFCASSQVASRDGNTGELFFGEGSRLTVL.

The table lists this clonotype with many counts. The V gene is TRBV7-2, the J gene TRBJ2-5; 10 nucleotides line up with TRBD1. Looked up from germline, CDR1 is SGHTA and CDR2 is FQGNSA. The CDR3 runs to 18 residues. The V and J ends lost 4 bases and 1 base, in that order; junction bases with no gene match: 12. CDR3 in amino acids: CASSSRDRGVMGQETQYF. Here the CDR3 DNA reads TGTGCCAGCAGCTCCCGGGACAGGGGAGTTATGGGCCAAGAGACCCAGTACTTC. The variable domain in full, with the rest retrieved from reference TRBV7-2 and TRBJ2-5, is GAGVSQSPSNKVTEKGKDVELRCDPISGHTALYWYRQSLGQGLEFLIYFQGNSAPDKSGLPSDRFSAERTGGSVSTLTIQRTQQEDSAVYLCASSSRDRGVMGQETQYFGPGTRLLVL.

This clonotype was recorded a few times. The chain employs TRBV5-1 and TRBJ1-2; 7 bases are a match to TRBD1. The V segment lost 5 bases and the J segment 5 bases; nucleotides outside the gene matches: 15. There are 16 residues in the CDR3. Germline lookup yields CDR1 SGHRS and CDR2 YFSETQ. DNA for the CDR3: TGCGCCAGCAGTAATCCCGGGACAGAGCTCAAATATGGCTACACCTTC. As protein: CASSNPGTELKYGYTF.

This clonotype was detected ten times or more. This sequence joins TRBV2 and TRBJ1-6; weak D call: TRBD1 (5 bases). There are 13 residues in the CDR3. V lost 9 bases, J lost 10 bases, and 16 bases lay in between. The V gene's germline CDR1 is SNHLY and CDR2 FYNNEI. The DNA for the CDR3 is TGTGCCAGGAGAGGACAAGAAGGATCACCCCTCCACTTT. Protein sequence: CARRGQEGSPLHF.

This clonotype was found a few times. The V and J genes are TRBV6-5 and TRBJ2-1, with a possible D match to TRBD2 (6 bases). The CDR3 has 15 residues. V lost 3 bases and J lost 7, with 16 bases in between. From germline, CDR1 is MNHEY and CDR2 SVGAGI. This CDR3 is CASSYSAGFLNEQFF. DNA of the CDR3: TGTGCCAGCAGTTATAGTGCGGGGTTCTTGAATGAGCAGTTCTTC.

This clonotype was counted ten times or more. The chain joins TRBV5-1 to TRBJ1-2; 9 bases line up with TRBD1. Germline V lookup: CDR1 SGHRS, CDR2 YFSETQ. Unmatched junction bases numbered 11, after V lost 4 bases and J lost 7 bases. The CDR3 length is 15 residues. The CDR3 spells CASSPGQGRSGGYTF. CDR3 nucleotides: TGCGCCAGCAGCCCCGGACAGGGGAGATCTGGTGGCTACACCTTC.

The chain combines TRBV5-1 with TRBJ2-2; a possible D gene is TRBD1 (6 bases). The ends were cut back, 4 bases at V and 7 bases at J, with 14 bases in the middle. Germline CDR1 SGHRS, CDR2 YFSETQ. The CDR3 loop spans 14 amino acids. CDR3 region: CASSLTDSFGELFF. The CDR3 nucleotides read TGCGCCAGCAGCCTTACGGACAGTTTCGGGGAGCTGTTTTTT. The complete variable domain, with remaining parts taken from reference TRBV5-1 and TRBJ2-2, reads KAGVTQTPRYLIKTRGQQVTLSCSPISGHRSVSWYQQTPGQGLQFLFEYFSETQRNKGNFPGRFSGRQFSNSRSEMNVSTLELGDSALYLCASSLTDSFGELFFGEGSRLTVL.

This clonotype was recorded many times. The chain carries TRBV7-2 and TRBJ2-2; D not resolved. CDR3 length: 11 amino acids. Trimming cost V 10 bases and J 6 bases, with 9 bases left between them. Germline values: CDR1 SGHTA, CDR2 FQGNSA. The CDR3 sequence is CATRQAGELFF. CDR3 bases: TGTGCCACCCGACAAGCCGGGGAGCTGTTTTTT.

The table lists this clonotype with a few counts. CDR3 in amino acids: CASSFLPILGGEQYF. The CDR3 DNA reads TGTGCCAGCAGCTTTCTGCCAATCTTAGGGGGCGAGCAGTACTTC. The chain carries TRBV7-8 and TRBJ2-7, with D possibly being TRBD1 (6 bases). The V gene lost 3 bases and the J gene lost 6 bases, with 18 bases spanning the gap. This CDR3 is 15 amino acids long. CDR1 and CDR2 (germline): SGHVS, FQNEAQ.

This clonotype has ten or more counts. This sequence joins TRBV11-2 and TRBJ1-3, with D possibly TRBD1 on 5 matching bases. Germline V lookup: CDR1 SGHAT, CDR2 FQNNGV. V was cut by 5 bases and J by 2 bases, with 19 bases left in between. There are 17 residues in the CDR3. CDR3 amino acids: CASSIRVTALAGNTIYF. CDR3 coding DNA: TGTGCCAGCAGCATCCGCGTGACAGCCCTAGCTGGAAACACCATATATTTT. Filled out from reference TRBV11-2 and TRBJ1-3, the complete variable domain reads EAGVAQSPRYKIIEKRQSVAFWCNPISGHATLYWYQQILGQGPKLLIQFQNNGVVDDSQLPKDRFSAERLKGVDSTLKIQPAKLEDSAVYLCASSIRVTALAGNTIYFGEGSWLTVV.

This clonotype was seen ten or more times. This chain links TRBV6-1 with TRBJ2-3; 9 nucleotides align to TRBD2. The CDR3 is 15 residues long. V was pared by 1 base and J by 4 bases, with 3 bases of the junction left unmatched. Germline V CDR1 and CDR2: MNHNS, SASEGT. The CDR3 here is CASSEEGGGADTQYF. The CDR3 nucleotides read TGTGCCAGCAGTGAAGAAGGCGGGGGGGCAGATACGCAGTATTTT.

This clonotype was recorded many times. This sequence joins TRBV3-1 and TRBJ1-2, with D perhaps TRBD1 (5 bases). This CDR3 has 14 residues. CDR1 LGHDT and CDR2 YNNKEL come from the germline V gene (reference sequence). V lost 3 bases, J lost 0 bases, and 8 bases lay in between. CDR3 DNA: TGTGCCAGCAGCCAGGGACTTACTAACTATGGCTACACCTTC. Translating gives CASSQGLTNYGYTF. Looking up the rest from reference TRBV3-1 and TRBJ1-2 gives the full variable domain: DTAVSQTPKYLVTQMGNDKSIKCEQNLGHDTMYWYKQDSKKFLKIMFSYNNKELIINETVPNRFSPKSPDKAHLNLHINSLELGDSAVYFCASSQGLTNYGYTFGSGTRLTVV.

This clonotype was seen ten or more times. This chain links TRBV6-2 or TRBV6-3 with TRBJ1-1; TRBD1 aligns across 7 bases. This CDR3 is 14 amino acids long. Germline loops: CDR1 MNHEY, CDR2 SVGEGT. The ends lost 4 bases at V and 4 bases at J; junction bases unmatched: 6. CDR3 sequence (DNA): TGTGCCAGCAGTTCAGACAGGGAGGGCACTGAAGCTTTCTTT. Protein: CASSSDREGTEAFF.

This clonotype was seen many times. The V and J genes are TRBV19 and TRBJ2-2; D is perhaps TRBD1 (5 bases). The CDR3 contains 15 residues. Per the germline V gene, CDR1 is LNHDA and CDR2 is SQIVND (reference sequence). Trimming stripped 9 bases from V and 6 bases from J, with 20 bases between. As DNA, the CDR3 is TGTGCCAGCTACGGACACTCCGCAGTTCCCGGGGAGCTGTTTTTT. Protein: CASYGHSAVPGELFF.

In this sample, this clonotype turned up a few times. This chain connects TRBV4-3 to TRBJ1-2; D is ambiguous. Trimming took 0 bases from V and 0 from J, leaving 8 bases between them. CDR1 and CDR2 from the germline V gene are LGHNA and YSLEER. This CDR3 comprises 15 residues. CDR3 in amino acids: CASSQDLAANYGYTF. Written as DNA, the CDR3 is TGCGCCAGCAGCCAAGATCTCGCAGCTAACTATGGCTACACCTTC.

For this clonotype: This may be a read error, as it is one base from a much larger clone. V is TRBV6-2 or TRBV6-3 and J is TRBJ2-2; 10 bases agree with TRBD2. CDR3 length equals 17 residues. CDR1 and CDR2 (germline): MNHEY, SVGEGT. CDR3 in amino acids: CARSYSLAGDFTGELFF. The DNA for the CDR3 is TGTGCCAGAAGTTACTCTCTAGCGGGAGATTTCACCGGGGAGCTGTTTTTT.

This clonotype was counted between two and nine times. The rearrangement uses TRBV29-1 and TRBJ2-3, with D maybe TRBD2 (7 bases). Per germline, CDR1 SQVTM and CDR2 ANQGSEA. CDR3 length: 16 amino acids. Trimming stripped 0 bases from V and 5 bases from J, with 18 bases between. Written as DNA, the CDR3 is TGCAGCGTTGAAGATTTTCGGGGGGCAATAGGAGATACGCAGTATTTT. Translated, it gives CSVEDFRGAIGDTQYF.

This clonotype was counted many times. This sequence joins TRBV5-5 and TRBJ1-1; D is possibly TRBD1 (6 bases). The V gene's germline CDR1 is SGHKS and CDR2 YYEKEE (reference sequence). The CDR3 sequence is 17 residues long. V dropped 2 bases and J dropped 6 bases, with 23 bases sitting between them. In DNA, the CDR3 is TGTGCCAGCAGCTTCATGGCGCGGGGGCGGTTCCGGGCTGAAGCTTTCTTT. Translation: CASSFMARGRFRAEAFF. The full variable domain, with the rest looked up from reference TRBV5-5 and TRBJ1-1, is DAGVTQSPTHLIKTRGQQVTLRCSPISGHKSVSWYQQVLGQGPQFIFQYYEKEERGRGNFPDRFSARQFPNYSSELNVNALLLGDSALYLCASSFMARGRFRAEAFFGQGTRLTVV.